A single T cell receptor beta chain is shown here with its context. As yet, its antigen is unknown. This sample is drawn from a study of graft-versus-host responses after intestinal transplantation. Across the study: Following induction with anti-thymocyte globulin, all recipients were given tacrolimus and steroids for three to four years.

The method was immunoSEQ multiplex PCR; TCRdb's version includes in-frame clones alone and lacks a portion of them. The data contain about 90,000 clones, roughly 92% of them seen just once; the ten biggest clones take up roughly 0.31%. CDR3 size: 12 residues. The germline gives CDR1 SGHNT, CDR2 YYREEE (reference sequence). Trimming left V 5 bases short and J 4 bases short, with 10 bases between. Overall study results and limits: Detected in recipient marrow were GvH clones, some of which were first observed in ileum or blood.

The chain uses TRBV5-4 and TRBJ2-7; D not resolved. The sample was unstimulated CD4+ T cells sorted from spleen or lymph node cells, taken before intestinal transplant. The sequence derives from a human donor who received an intestinal transplant. The CDR3 region is CASSTGSYEQYF. The DNA for the CDR3 is TGTGCCAGCAGTACGGGTTCGTACGAGCAGTACTTC.